Included here is one TCR beta chain sequence, with context. No antigen is known for it. Clones were sequenced by immunoSEQ multiplex PCR, and TCRdb holds only the in-frame ones, with some missing. The table has about 130,000 clones, 94% seen once; the top ten hold less than 1.5%. The data belong to a study of cytomegalovirus exposure and HLA in healthy donors. General observations from the study: The tendency of first-cohort TCR clusters to co-occur in the 120 or so validation repertoires was the finding of a later analysis. For most TCR sequences rarity was the rule, although some public TCRs occurred in many donors. Specificity for CMV antigens was confirmed in vitro for a few of the CMV-associated chains. Associated with cytomegalovirus, according to the listing, were around 170 TCR beta chains.

V dropped 1 base and J dropped 4 bases, with 11 bases sitting between them. Per the germline V gene, CDR1 is SGHDN and CDR2 is FVKESK. The CDR3 has 15 amino acids. The TCR originated in a woman under 30 in good health and CMV-seronegative. The sample consisted of PBMCs. The rearrangement uses TRBV14 and TRBJ1-3; D may be TRBD1 (6 bases). The CDR3 is CASSQAGTIGNTIYF. The DNA of the CDR3 is TGTGCCAGCAGCCAAGCTGGGACAATCGGAAACACCATATATTTT.